Below, 3 T cell receptor beta chains from the same sample are listed, as sequenced in a study of response to subunit inactivated influenza vaccine (dated 2018 in TCRdb). What the time point label conveys for this sample: 45 days after influenza vaccine administration. Library preparation employed RT-PCR. The instrument given in TCRdb is Illumina HiSeq 2500. TCRdb reran the public reads through fastp at Q25 and MiXCR, keeping productive beta chains. Each entry merges the rows of one CDR3 protein and shows their most common DNA and genes. The sample table lists around 480,000 distinct CDR3 sequences, approximately 9.9% of them with a count of one. 12% of the sample goes to the ten largest clones. Sequencing was performed on PBMCs from blood, taken roughly 48 days after vaccination. Source of these receptors: a middle-aged man who received an inactivated influenza vaccine. Donor details come from another sample of the same person, matched by shared clones.

Regarding this clonotype: Lacking the conserved final phenylalanine or tryptophan, this CDR3 likely reflects a read error. This chain uses TRBV7-8 with TRBJ2-5; a possible D gene is TRBD1 (5 bases). Trimming took 0 bases from V and 9 from J, leaving 8 bases between them. Germline-derived CDR1 and CDR2 are SGHVS and FQNEAQ. This CDR3 is 12 amino acids long. This CDR3 is CASSLALQAQYS. The CDR3 DNA sequence: TGTGCCAGCAGCTTAGCGCTACAGGCCCAGTACTCC.

This clonotype was found a few times. The chain joins TRBV7-2 to TRBJ1-1; no definite D call. V lost 1 base, J lost 1 base, and 10 bases lay in between. The CDR3 contains 15 residues. Germline V gene lookup returns CDR1 SGHTA and CDR2 FQGNSA. CDR3 loop: CASSLVGRQNTEAFF. CDR3 nucleotide sequence: TGTGCCAGCAGCTTAGTTGGGCGACAGAACACTGAAGCTTTCTTT.

This clonotype occurred a few times. The rearrangement joins TRBV10-3 to TRBJ2-7, with 8 bases lining up with TRBD1. V gave up 3 bases and J gave up 0 bases; unmatched junction bases: 10. This CDR3 has 17 residues. Germline CDR1 ENHRY, CDR2 SYGVKD. The DNA for the CDR3 is TGTGCCATCAGTGATCCAGGGACAGGAAGTAGCTCCTACGAGCAGTACTTC. Its translation is CAISDPGTGSSSYEQYF.